This is a list of T cell receptor beta chains from one sample in a study of CD8 T cells in ankylosing spondylitis. TCRdb analysed the 5' RACE reads with MiXCR anew, one entry per CDR3 protein. The top ten hold 2.6% of the sample, which has 200,000 to 250,000 distinct CDR3 sequences, roughly 10% seen once. Sequencing input: blood, either unsorted or a sorted T cell fraction (not recorded which). Every receptor here comes from a male donor with ankylosing spondylitis or in good health (not recorded which). CDR3s include the opening cysteine and the closing phenylalanine or tryptophan. Each record gives: V gene, clone size, D gene, J gene, CDR3 protein, CDR3 DNA. A D gene is named only where the DNA matches it firmly. Only part of the rows carry a size: once, few, many, or a class if the clone is expanded.

V: TRBV4-2; size: many; D: -; J: TRBJ1-1; CDR3: CASSQEVGPGAFF; DNA: TGTGCCAGCAGCCAAGAAGTGGGGCCCGGGGCTTTCTTT
V: TRBV13; size: -; D: -; J: TRBJ2-2; CDR3: CASSPSKFHGELFF; DNA: TGTGCCAGCAGCCCGAGCAAGTTTCACGGGGAGCTGTTTTTT
V: TRBV5-1; size: many; D: TRBD1; J: TRBJ2-1; CDR3: CASSLEGQGITNEQFF; DNA: TGCGCCAGCAGCTTGGAAGGACAGGGGATAACCAATGAGCAGTTCTTC
V: TRBV20-1; size: -; D: TRBD2; J: TRBJ2-2; CDR3: CSARDRGLAAVANTGELFF; DNA: TGCAGTGCTAGAGATCGGGGACTAGCGGCAGTCGCGAACACCGGGGAGCTGTTTTTT
V: TRBV20-1; size: many; D: -; J: TRBJ2-5; CDR3: CSATGSGQETQYF; DNA: TGCAGTGCCACAGGGTCGGGACAAGAGACCCAGTACTTC
V: TRBV12-3/TRBV12-4; size: once; D: -; J: TRBJ2-7; CDR3: CTSSFQGSSYEQYF; DNA: TGTACCAGCAGTTTTCAGGGCAGCTCCTACGAGCAGTACTTC
V: TRBV20-1; size: many; D: -; J: TRBJ1-1; CDR3: CSARDPTVNTEAFF; DNA: TGCAGTGCTAGAGATCCGACAGTGAACACTGAAGCTTTCTTT
V: TRBV12-3/TRBV12-4; size: many; D: -; J: TRBJ1-2; CDR3: CASTLGVGGYTF; DNA: TGTGCCAGCACCCTGGGGGTGGGGGGCTACACCTTC
V: TRBV29-1; size: many; D: -; J: TRBJ2-2; CDR3: CSVVDSSPTGELFF; DNA: TGCAGCGTTGTAGACAGTTCCCCCACCGGGGAGCTGTTTTTT
V: TRBV24-1; size: many; D: TRBD2; J: TRBJ2-5; CDR3: CATSERAGEETQYF; DNA: TGTGCCACCAGTGAGAGAGCGGGAGAGGAGACCCAGTACTTC
V: TRBV20-1; size: many; D: TRBD1; J: TRBJ1-2; CDR3: CSARVAEPGQGGYTF; DNA: TGCAGTGCCCGCGTGGCTGAGCCGGGACAGGGTGGCTACACCTTC
V: TRBV6-5; size: many; D: TRBD2; J: TRBJ2-3; CDR3: CASSSGTSGSMGTDTQYF; DNA: TGTGCCAGCAGTTCCGGGACTAGCGGGAGTATGGGCACAGATACGCAGTATTTT
V: TRBV5-1; size: many; D: TRBD1; J: TRBJ2-5; CDR3: CASSSGQGEETQYF; DNA: TGCGCCAGCAGCTCGGGACAGGGCGAAGAGACCCAGTACTTC
V: TRBV7-9; size: many; D: -; J: TRBJ2-7; CDR3: CASSPGTSSYEQYF; DNA: TGTGCCAGCAGCCCAGGGACATCTTCCTACGAGCAGTACTTC
V: TRBV20-1; size: many; D: TRBD2; J: TRBJ2-7; CDR3: CSAEVAGRSYEQYF; DNA: TGCAGTGCGGAAGTAGCGGGACGCTCCTACGAGCAGTACTTC
V: TRBV5-1; size: many; D: -; J: TRBJ1-2; CDR3: CASSSGPSENGYTF; DNA: TGCGCCAGCAGCTCCGGGCCGAGTGAGAATGGCTACACCTTC
V: TRBV10-3; size: few; D: TRBD1; J: TRBJ1-5; CDR3: CAISLTGGRQPQHF; DNA: TGTGCCATCAGCCTGACAGGGGGCAGGCAGCCCCAGCATTTT
V: TRBV19; size: -; D: TRBD1; J: TRBJ1-2; CDR3: CASSIASDRMRYTF; DNA: TGTGCCAGTAGTATAGCTTCGGACAGGATGCGCTACACCTTC
V: TRBV7-9; size: many; D: -; J: TRBJ2-1; CDR3: CASSSGPLQQFF; DNA: TGTGCCAGCAGCTCGGGCCCGCTACAGCAGTTCTTC
V: TRBV20-1; size: many; D: -; J: TRBJ2-3; CDR3: CSARGHTDTQYF; DNA: TGCAGTGCGCGCGGGCACACAGATACGCAGTATTTT
V: TRBV19; size: -; D: TRBD1; J: TRBJ2-3; CDR3: CASSGQGALTGTDTQYF; DNA: TGTGCCAGTAGTGGACAGGGGGCTCTTACCGGGACAGATACGCAGTATTTT
V: TRBV6-1; size: many; D: -; J: TRBJ1-2; CDR3: CASSERTALRGYTF; DNA: TGTGCCAGCAGTGAAAGGACAGCATTACGTGGCTACACCTTC
V: TRBV5-5; size: -; D: -; J: TRBJ2-5; CDR3: CASSFEIRGGLETQYF; DNA: TGTGCCAGCAGCTTTGAAATCCGGGGCGGATTAGAGACCCAGTACTTC
V: TRBV2; size: many; D: TRBD2; J: TRBJ2-3; CDR3: CASRGLAGAPSTDTQYF; DNA: TGTGCCAGCAGAGGGCTAGCGGGCGCTCCTAGCACAGATACGCAGTATTTT
V: TRBV20-1; size: many; D: TRBD2; J: TRBJ2-7; CDR3: CSASSGRPYEQYF; DNA: TGCAGTGCTTCGAGCGGGAGACCTTACGAGCAGTACTTC
V: TRBV10-3; size: many; D: -; J: TRBJ1-4; CDR3: CAISEGAATTTNEKLFF; DNA: TGTGCCATCAGTGAGGGGGCGGCAACCACAACTAATGAAAAACTGTTTTTT
V: TRBV10-3; size: many; D: -; J: TRBJ1-1; CDR3: CTAAQGMDTEAFF; DNA: TGTACCGCCGCCCAAGGCATGGACACTGAAGCTTTCTTT
V: TRBV11-2; size: -; D: TRBD2; J: TRBJ2-3; CDR3: CASSLGAGVSDTQYF; DNA: TGTGCCAGCAGCTTAGGAGCGGGGGTGTCAGATACGCAGTATTTT
V: TRBV5-1; size: many; D: -; J: TRBJ2-3; CDR3: CASSLGESTDTQYF; DNA: TGCGCCAGCAGCTTGGGGGAGAGCACAGATACGCAGTATTTT
V: TRBV5-1; size: -; D: -; J: TRBJ2-1; CDR3: CASSLLGRGSNEQFF; DNA: TGCGCCAGCAGCTTGTTGGGTAGGGGAAGCAATGAGCAGTTCTTC
V: TRBV29-1; size: few; D: -; J: TRBJ1-2; CDR3: CSTDSPRHGYTF; DNA: TGCAGTACCGACAGCCCTCGGCATGGCTACACCTTC
V: TRBV11-2; size: many; D: -; J: TRBJ2-7; CDR3: CASSLGDGPYEQYF; DNA: TGTGCCAGCAGCCTGGGGGACGGCCCCTACGAGCAGTACTTC
V: TRBV7-9; size: -; D: -; J: TRBJ2-5; CDR3: CASSRVYQETQYF; DNA: TGTGCCAGCAGTCGGGTGTACCAAGAGACCCAGTACTTC
V: TRBV5-1; size: many; D: -; J: TRBJ2-6; CDR3: CASSLDAGEHSGANVLTF; DNA: TGCGCCAGCAGCTTGGATGCAGGGGAACACTCTGGGGCCAACGTCCTGACTTTC
V: TRBV11-1; size: few; D: TRBD2; J: TRBJ2-5; CDR3: CASSLDGTSGSWQETQYF; DNA: TGTGCCAGCAGCTTAGATGGGACTAGCGGGAGTTGGCAGGAGACCCAGTACTTC
V: TRBV5-1; size: many; D: TRBD1; J: TRBJ2-7; CDR3: CASSAGTGGNEQYF; DNA: TGCGCCAGCAGCGCCGGGACAGGGGGCAACGAGCAGTACTTC
V: TRBV18; size: few; D: TRBD2; J: TRBJ2-1; CDR3: CASSPRLAGGRNEQFF; DNA: TGTGCCAGCTCACCAAGACTAGCGGGGGGGCGGAATGAGCAGTTCTTC
V: TRBV30; size: -; D: TRBD1; J: TRBJ1-1; CDR3: CAWSVRDRGQSEAFF; DNA: TGTGCCTGGAGTGTTAGGGACAGGGGGCAATCTGAAGCTTTCTTT
V: TRBV19; size: -; D: TRBD1; J: TRBJ2-1; CDR3: CASSKRTGRNEQFF; DNA: TGTGCCAGTAGTAAGAGGACAGGGAGAAATGAGCAATTCTTC
V: TRBV18; size: few; D: -; J: TRBJ2-2; CDR3: CASSPPTTGELFF; DNA: TGTGCCAGCTCACCACCTACCACCGGGGAGCTGTTTTTT
V: TRBV5-6; size: many; D: -; J: TRBJ2-1; CDR3: CASSLLLGSWGEQFF; DNA: TGTGCCAGCAGCTTACTCTTGGGAAGTTGGGGCGAGCAGTTCTTC